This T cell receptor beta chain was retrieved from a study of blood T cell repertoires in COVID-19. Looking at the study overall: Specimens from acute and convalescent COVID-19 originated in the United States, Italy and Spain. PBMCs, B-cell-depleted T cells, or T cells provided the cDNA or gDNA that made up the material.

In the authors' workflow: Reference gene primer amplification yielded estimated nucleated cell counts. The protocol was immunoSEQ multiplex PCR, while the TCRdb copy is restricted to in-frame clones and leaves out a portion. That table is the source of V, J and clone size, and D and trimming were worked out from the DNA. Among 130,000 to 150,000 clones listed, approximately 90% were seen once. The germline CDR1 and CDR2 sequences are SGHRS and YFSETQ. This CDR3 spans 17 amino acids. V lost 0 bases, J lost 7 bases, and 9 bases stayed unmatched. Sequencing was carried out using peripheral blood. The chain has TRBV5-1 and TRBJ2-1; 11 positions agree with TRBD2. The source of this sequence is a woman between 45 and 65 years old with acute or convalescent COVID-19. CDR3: CASSLDATSGNLNEQFF. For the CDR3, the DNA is TGCGCCAGCAGCTTGGACGCGACTAGCGGGAATCTTAATGAGCAGTTCTTC.